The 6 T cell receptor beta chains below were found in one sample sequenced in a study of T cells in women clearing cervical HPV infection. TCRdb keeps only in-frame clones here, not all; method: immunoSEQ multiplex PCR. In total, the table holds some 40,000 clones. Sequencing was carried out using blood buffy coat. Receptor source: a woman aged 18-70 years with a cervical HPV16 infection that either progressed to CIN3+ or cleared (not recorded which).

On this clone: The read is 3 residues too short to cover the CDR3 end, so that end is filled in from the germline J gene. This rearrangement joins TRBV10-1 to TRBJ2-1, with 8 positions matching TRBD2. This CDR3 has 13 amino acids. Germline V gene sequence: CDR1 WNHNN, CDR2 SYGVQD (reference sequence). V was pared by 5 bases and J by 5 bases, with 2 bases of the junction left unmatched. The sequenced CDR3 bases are TGCGCCAGCAGTTCGGGGGGGAACAATGAG. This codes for CASSSGGNNE. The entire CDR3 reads CASSSGGNNEQFF.

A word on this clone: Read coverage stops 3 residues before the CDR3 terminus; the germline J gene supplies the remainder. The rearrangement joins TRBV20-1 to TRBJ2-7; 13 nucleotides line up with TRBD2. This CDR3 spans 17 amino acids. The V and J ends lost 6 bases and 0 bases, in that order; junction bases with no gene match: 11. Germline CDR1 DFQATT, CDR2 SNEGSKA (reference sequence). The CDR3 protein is CSAAGTSGEKRSYEQYF. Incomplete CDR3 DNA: TGCAGTGCCGCCGGGACTAGCGGGGAGAAACGCTCCTACGAG.

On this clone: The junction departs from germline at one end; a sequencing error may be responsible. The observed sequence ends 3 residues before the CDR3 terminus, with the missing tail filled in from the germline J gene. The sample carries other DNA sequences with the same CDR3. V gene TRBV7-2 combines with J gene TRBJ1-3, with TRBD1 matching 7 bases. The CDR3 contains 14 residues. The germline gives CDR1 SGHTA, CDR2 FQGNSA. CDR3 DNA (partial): TGTGCCAGCAGCCCTAATGAGACAGGGAACACA. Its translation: CASSPNETGNT. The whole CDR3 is CASSPNETGNTIYF.

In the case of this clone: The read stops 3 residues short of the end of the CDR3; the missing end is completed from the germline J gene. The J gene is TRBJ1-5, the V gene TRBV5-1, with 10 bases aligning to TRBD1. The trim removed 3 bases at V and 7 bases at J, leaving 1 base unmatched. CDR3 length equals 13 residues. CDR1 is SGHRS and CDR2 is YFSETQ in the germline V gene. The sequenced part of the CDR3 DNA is TGCGCCAGCAGCTGGGGACAGGGGCAGCCC. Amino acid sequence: CASSWGQGQP. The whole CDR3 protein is CASSWGQGQPQHF.

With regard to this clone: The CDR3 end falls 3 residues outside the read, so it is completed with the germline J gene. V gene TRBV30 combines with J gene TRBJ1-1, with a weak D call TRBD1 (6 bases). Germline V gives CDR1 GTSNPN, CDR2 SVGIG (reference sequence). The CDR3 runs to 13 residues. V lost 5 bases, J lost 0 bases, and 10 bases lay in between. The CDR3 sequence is CAWRTGLNTEAFF. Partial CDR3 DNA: TGTGCCTGGCGCACAGGGCTGAACACTGAA.

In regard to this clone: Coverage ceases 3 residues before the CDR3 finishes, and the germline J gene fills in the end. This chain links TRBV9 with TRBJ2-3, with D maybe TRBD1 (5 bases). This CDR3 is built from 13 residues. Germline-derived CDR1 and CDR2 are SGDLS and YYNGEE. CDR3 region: CASSVFPGHPQYF. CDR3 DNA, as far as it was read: TGTGCCAGCAGCGTATTTCCAGGACACCCG.